The 26 T cell receptor beta chains presented below share a single source sample, sequenced in a study of blood T cell repertoires in COVID-19. Using immunoSEQ multiplex PCR, the repertoire was profiled, and TCRdb retains in-frame clones only, with some absent. This table holds approximately 69,000 clones, roughly 79% found once. The sequenced material came from peripheral blood. The receptors derive from a woman aged 70-85 years with acute or convalescent COVID-19.

This chain connects TRBV28 to TRBJ1-5; a possible D gene is TRBD1 (5 bases). Germline values: CDR1 MDHEN, CDR2 SYDVKM. This CDR3 contains 14 residues. Trimming took 7 bases from V and 6 from J, leaving 16 bases between them. In DNA, the CDR3 is TGTGCCAGCACCTTAGGGACTTCGGCTCAGCCCCAGCATTTT. The encoded protein is CASTLGTSAQPQHF.

This clone was recorded once. The chain combines TRBV7-8 with TRBJ2-5, with a weak D call TRBD2 (6 bases). The CDR3 is made up of 16 amino acids. The germline gives CDR1 SGHVS, CDR2 FQNEAQ. V lost 1 base, J lost 5 bases, and 17 bases lay in between. In DNA, the CDR3 is TGTGCCAGCAGCTTAGTAGGTAGCGGAGGGGTGGAGACCCAGTACTTC. This translates into CASSLVGSGGVETQYF.

The V and J genes are TRBV10-1 and TRBJ1-3; no definite D call. The CDR3 spans 15 residues. In germline, CDR1 is WNHNN, CDR2 SYGVQD (reference sequence). V lost 2 bases to trimming and J lost 2 bases, with 10 bases between them. The CDR3 reads CASSEDGRPGNTIYF. CDR3 nucleotide sequence: TGCGCCAGCAGTGAGGATGGCAGGCCTGGAAACACCATATATTTT.

This sequence joins TRBV5-5 and TRBJ2-1; TRBD2 matches at 9 bases. Trimming cost V 0 bases and J 2 bases; bases outside gene matches: 3. CDR3 length equals 16 residues. Germline CDR1 and CDR2: SGHKS and YYEKEE (reference sequence). CDR3 coding DNA: TGTGCCAGCAGCTTGGCGGTAGCGGGAGCCTACAATGAGCAGTTCTTC. This translates into CASSLAVAGAYNEQFF.

The chain joins TRBV6-5 to TRBJ1-2; D not resolved. CDR1 MNHEY and CDR2 SVGAGI come from the germline V gene. V was trimmed by 6 bases and J by 7 bases, leaving 15 bases between them. The CDR3 has 13 residues. CDR3 in amino acids: CASSEGGLFGYTF. CDR3 coding DNA: TGTGCCAGCAGCGAGGGAGGCCTCTTTGGCTACACCTTC.

The chain joins TRBV3-1 (or the pseudogene TRBV3-2) to TRBJ2-2; D not certain. With 7 bases removed from V and 4 bases from J, the gap between germline ends came to 13 bases. This CDR3 is 14 amino acids long. The germline gives CDR1 LGHDT, CDR2 YNNKEL (reference sequence). CDR3 residues: CASKGGVLTGELFF. For the CDR3, the DNA is TGTGCCAGCAAAGGCGGAGTACTCACCGGGGAGCTGTTTTTT.

The chain combines TRBV5-8 with TRBJ1-2; 7 nucleotides agree with TRBD1. Germline CDR1 is SGHTS and CDR2 is YDEGEE. J was trimmed by 8 bases and V by 6 bases; bases with no gene match: 7. The CDR3 length is 12 residues. CDR3 region: CASNKRGRGYTF. For the CDR3, the DNA is TGTGCCAGCAATAAAAGGGGGCGAGGCTACACCTTC.

The CDR3 sequence: CASSGGRGFEAFF. DNA for the CDR3: TGTGCCAGCAGTGGCGGCAGGGGATTTGAAGCTTTCTTT. V and J are TRBV28 and TRBJ1-1, with D possibly TRBD1 on 6 matching bases. The CDR3 extends over 13 amino acids. The germline V gene encodes CDR1 MDHEN and CDR2 SYDVKM. Trimming removed 5 bases from V and 7 bases from J, with 14 bases in between.

This chain connects TRBV7-3 to TRBJ1-2; D not certain. This CDR3 spans 17 amino acids. Trimming took off 5 bases at V and 4 bases at J, with 23 bases between the two ends. Germline CDR1 is SGHTA and CDR2 is FQGTGA. As DNA, the CDR3 is TGTGCCAGCAGCGCCCGGGGTCGGGGAAGCAGAAGCTATGGCTACACCTTC. This codes for CASSARGRGSRSYGYTF.

The CDR3 bases are TGCGCCAGCAGCTTGGATCGCGGGACCACCTACGAGCAGTACTTC. Translation: CASSLDRGTTYEQYF. V gene TRBV5-1 combines with J gene TRBJ2-7; perhaps TRBD2 as D (6 bases). The germline V gene encodes CDR1 SGHRS and CDR2 YFSETQ. CDR3 length: 15 residues. Trimming pared 0 bases from V and 2 bases from J, leaving 12 bases between.

The chain has TRBV7-9 and TRBJ2-5, with D possibly matching TRBD2 (6 bases). V was clipped by 4 bases and J by 5 bases, with 11 bases between them. The length of the CDR3 is 13 residues. The V gene's germline CDR1 is SEHNR and CDR2 FQNEAQ (reference sequence). CDR3 region: CASSSGRRETQYF. CDR3 nucleotide sequence: TGTGCCAGCAGCTCGGGGAGGCGTGAGACCCAGTACTTC.

V is TRBV7-3 and J is TRBJ2-2; D is unresolved. The V end lost 5 bases, the J end lost 1 base, and 8 bases lay between the germline ends. The CDR3 has 14 amino acids. CDR1 is SGHTA and CDR2 is FQGTGA in the germline V gene. The CDR3 sequence: CASSPPGNTGELFF. In DNA, the CDR3 is TGTGCCAGCAGCCCCCCGGGGAACACCGGGGAGCTGTTTTTT.

The V and J genes are TRBV28 and TRBJ2-7; the D gene is possibly TRBD2 (8 bases). Germline CDR1 is MDHEN and CDR2 is SYDVKM. Trimming took 6 bases from V and 6 from J, leaving 18 bases between them. CDR3 length: 14 residues. CDR3 protein: CASRGGGRPVEQYF. The CDR3 coding sequence is TGTGCCAGCAGAGGGGGCGGGAGGCCGGTCGAGCAGTACTTC. Full variable domain (missing parts from reference TRBV28 and TRBJ2-7): DVKVTQSSRYLVKRTGEKVFLECVQDMDHENMFWYRQDPGLGLRLIYFSYDVKMKEKGDIPEGYSVSREKKERFSLILESASTNQTSMYLCASRGGGRPVEQYFGPGTRLTVT.

The chain couples TRBV7-9 to TRBJ1-3; 7 bases fit TRBD1. Trimming at V came to 5 bases and at J to 2 bases, leaving 6 bases not matched to a gene. The germline V gene encodes CDR1 SEHNR and CDR2 FQNEAQ (reference sequence). The CDR3 loop spans 15 amino acids. The CDR3 protein is CASSPRTGPGNTIYF. The CDR3 region has the DNA TGTGCCAGCAGCCCACGGACAGGCCCTGGAAACACCATATATTTT.

This clone was counted a few times. V gene TRBV5-5 combines with J gene TRBJ1-6, with D uncertain. Germline CDR1 is SGHKS and CDR2 is YYEKEE (reference sequence). This CDR3 spans 14 amino acids. Trimming took off 0 bases at V and 7 bases at J, with 8 bases between the two ends. Here the CDR3 reads CASSLVGENSPLHF. For the CDR3, the DNA is TGTGCCAGCAGCTTGGTCGGGGAAAATTCACCCCTCCACTTT.

J is TRBJ1-1 and V is TRBV27; 8 bases map to TRBD1. Germline lookup yields CDR1 MNHEY and CDR2 SMNVEV (reference sequence). Trimming at V came to 3 bases and at J to 1 base, leaving 10 bases not matched to a gene. The CDR3 sequence is 17 residues long. The CDR3, as DNA: TGTGCCAGCAGTTTTCGGTCAGGGGGCGCGAGGAACACTGAAGCTTTCTTT. Translation gives CASSFRSGGARNTEAFF.

The chain joins TRBV7-2 to TRBJ2-1; the match to TRBD2 covers 10 bases. V lost 2 bases, J lost 7 bases, and 8 bases stayed unmatched. CDR1 and CDR2 (germline): SGHTA, FQGNSA. CDR3 size: 16 residues. In nucleotides, the CDR3 is TGTGCCAGCAGCTTATACTCTAGCGGGGGACGTAATGAGCAGTTCTTC. It codes for CASSLYSSGGRNEQFF.

The V and J genes are TRBV28 and TRBJ1-5, with TRBD1 identical over 7 bases. Per the germline V gene, CDR1 is MDHEN and CDR2 is SYDVKM. CDR3 length: 14 amino acids. With 6 bases clipped from V and 7 bases from J, the junction kept 9 bases outside the gene matches. The CDR3: CASRLRGSGQPQHF. In DNA form, the CDR3 reads TGTGCCAGCAGACTCAGGGGGTCGGGACAGCCCCAGCATTTT.

The V call is TRBV29-1, the J call TRBJ1-2; TRBD1 matches at 12 bases. J gave up 8 bases and V 4 bases, and 5 bases lay outside the gene matches. The CDR3 is 13 amino acids. Germline V gene sequence: CDR1 SQVTM, CDR2 ANQGSEA. CDR3 bases: TGCAGCGTTGGAGGGACAGGGGGCGGCGGCTACACCTTC. Translated, it gives CSVGGTGGGGYTF.

V and J are TRBV27 and TRBJ1-3; tentatively, D is TRBD1 (6 bases). This CDR3 spans 14 amino acids. V lost 4 bases, J lost 2 bases, and 9 bases lay in between. Germline CDR1 is MNHEY and CDR2 is SMNVEV (reference sequence). For the CDR3, the DNA is TGTGCCAGCAGTTCTTGGACAGCTGGAAACACCATATATTTT. Encoded protein: CASSSWTAGNTIYF.

The chain recombines TRBV6-5 with TRBJ2-7; 8 bases are shared with TRBD2. Germline V gene sequence: CDR1 MNHEY, CDR2 SVGAGI. The CDR3 sequence is 15 residues long. V lost 2 bases and J lost 6; bases outside the gene matches: 9. The CDR3 spells CASSYAREGIGEQYF. The CDR3 region has the DNA TGTGCCAGCAGTTACGCACGGGAGGGCATCGGCGAGCAGTACTTC.

V and J are TRBV19 and TRBJ2-3; tentatively, D is TRBD1 (6 bases). The germline CDR1 and CDR2 sequences are LNHDA and SQIVND (reference sequence). The CDR3 runs to 15 residues. The ends were cut back, 3 bases at V and 3 bases at J, with 13 bases in the middle. The CDR3 spells CASSMMTGLTDTQYF. The CDR3 region has the DNA TGTGCCAGTAGTATGATGACAGGACTTACAGATACGCAGTATTTT. The full variable domain, in which reference TRBV19 and TRBJ2-3 provide the parts outside the CDR3, is DGGITQSPKYLFRKEGQNVTLSCEQNLNHDAMYWYRQDPGQGLRLIYYSQIVNDFQKGDIAEGYSVSREKKESFPLTVTSAQKNPTAFYLCASSMMTGLTDTQYFGPGTRLTVL.

J is TRBJ1-4 and V is TRBV5-6, with 7 nucleotides matching TRBD1. CDR1 and CDR2 (germline): SGHDT, YYEEEE. This CDR3 spans 13 amino acids. V lost 5 bases, J lost 2 bases, and 0 bases stayed unmatched. The CDR3 here is CASRQGTNEKLFF. The CDR3 DNA reads as TGTGCCAGCAGACAGGGGACTAATGAAAAACTGTTTTTT.

CDR3 coding DNA: TGTGCCAGCAGCACCGCCCCGGGGGGCAATCAGCCCCAGCATTTT. Its protein is CASSTAPGGNQPQHF. The gene calls are TRBV6-5 and TRBJ1-5; D might be TRBD1 (5 bases). The CDR3 sequence is 15 residues long. Per the germline V gene, CDR1 is MNHEY and CDR2 is SVGAGI. Trimming left V 6 bases short and J 2 bases short, with 14 bases between.

This clone was seen only once. This chain joins TRBV7-9 and TRBJ2-1; 8 positions match TRBD2. CDR1 is SEHNR, CDR2 FQNEAQ, per germline (reference sequence). The CDR3 is made up of 16 amino acids. The V segment lost 8 bases and the J segment 5 bases; nucleotides outside the gene matches: 14. The DNA of the CDR3 is TGTGCCAGCCCCCCCGGGGGGGGTGGGCTAAACAATGAGCAGTTCTTC. Residues: CASPPGGGGLNNEQFF.

This chain links TRBV6-1 with TRBJ1-2, with D maybe TRBD1 (5 bases). Germline CDR1 and CDR2: MNHNS and SASEGT. This CDR3 spans 15 amino acids. V was cut by 2 bases and J by 6 bases, with 16 bases left in between. This CDR3 reads CASSESYGALDGYTF. CDR3 nucleotides: TGTGCCAGCAGTGAAAGTTATGGGGCACTGGATGGCTACACCTTC.